The 22 T cell receptor beta chains given below trace back to one sample, sequenced in a study. TCRdb re-called the 5' RACE reads with MiXCR, one entry per CDR3 protein. Of tens of thousands of distinct CDR3 sequences listed, approximately 23% are singletons. Tregs were sorted as CD4+CD25+CD127-/low cells. The sample was Tregs sorted from a lymph node. The source is a female donor with breast cancer.

This clonotype was counted ten times or more. V gene TRBV6-5 combines with J gene TRBJ2-2, with no clear D. The CDR3 sequence is 14 residues long. In germline, CDR1 is MNHEY, CDR2 SVGAGI. V was pared by 6 bases and J by 3 bases, with 11 bases between. DNA of the CDR3: TGTGCCAGCAGCCCTGGGGTCTACACCGGGGAGCTGTTTTTT. The encoded protein is CASSPGVYTGELFF.

This clonotype was seen ten or more times. The rearrangement uses TRBV9 and TRBJ2-3; no clear D. Germline V gene sequence: CDR1 SGDLS, CDR2 YYNGEE. V was shortened by 0 bases and J by 6 bases, with 5 bases between the two germline ends. This CDR3 is 12 amino acids long. The DNA of the CDR3 is TGTGCCAGCAGCGTAGAAGGGGATACGCAGTATTTT. Translation: CASSVEGDTQYF.

V usage is TRBV20-1 and J usage is TRBJ2-5; the match to TRBD2 covers 7 bases. Per the germline V gene, CDR1 is DFQATT and CDR2 is SNEGSKA (reference sequence). This CDR3 has 15 residues. V lost 3 bases, J lost 0 bases, and 7 bases stayed unmatched. CDR3 in amino acids: CSASNAGEYQETQYF. The CDR3 DNA is TGCAGTGCTAGTAATGCGGGGGAGTACCAAGAGACCCAGTACTTC.

The chain recombines TRBV7-3 with TRBJ2-3; tentative D call: TRBD2 (5 bases). The CDR3 is made up of 15 amino acids. V was cut by 4 bases and J by 6 bases, with 17 bases left in between. Germline CDR1 and CDR2: SGHTA and FQGTGA. DNA for the CDR3: TGTGCCAGCAGCTCCGGAGGTGCGGTAGCGGATACGCAGTATTTT. Translating it yields CASSSGGAVADTQYF.

The chain is built from TRBV6-1 and TRBJ2-5; 10 nucleotides align to TRBD2. The CDR3 has 16 amino acids. The germline V gene has CDR1 MNHNS and CDR2 SASEGT. V lost 2 bases and J lost 1; bases outside the gene matches: 4. CDR3 sequence (DNA): TGTGCCAGCAGTGAACTAGCGGGAGAAAGCCAAGAGACCCAGTACTTC. It yields the protein CASSELAGESQETQYF.

This clonotype rates as medium-sized. The chain uses TRBV5-1 and TRBJ2-3; 11 positions agree with TRBD2. The V and J ends lost 1 base and 6 bases, in that order; junction bases with no gene match: 4. CDR1 and CDR2 (germline): SGHRS, YFSETQ. CDR3 length: 15 amino acids. The CDR3 DNA follows: TGCGCCAGCAGCTTGACTAGCGGGAGTCAGGATACGCAGTATTTT. Translated: CASSLTSGSQDTQYF.

To note about this clonotype: An end of the junction differs from the germline gene, which may be a read error. V gene TRBV18 combines with J gene TRBJ2-7; the D is unclear. The CDR3 contains 13 residues. Germline V CDR1 and CDR2: KGHSH, LQKENI. The CDR3 sequence: CASSPYQTYELYF. CDR3 nucleotide sequence: TGTGCCAGCTCCCCTTACCAGACCTACGAGCTGTACTTC.

The gene calls are TRBV20-1 and TRBJ2-1; 7 bases line up with TRBD2. CDR1 and CDR2 from the germline V gene are DFQATT and SNEGSKA (reference sequence). This CDR3 contains 16 residues. Trimming removed 2 bases from V and 2 bases from J; junction bases left unmatched: 9. The CDR3 DNA follows: TGCAGTGCTAGAAACCCCGCGGGAGTAACCTACAATGAGCAGTTCTTC. It yields the protein CSARNPAGVTYNEQFF.

This clonotype was observed at least ten times. This rearrangement joins TRBV5-1 to TRBJ2-7; 7 bases map to TRBD1. J lost 3 bases, V lost 4 bases, and 7 bases had no gene match. Germline assignment: CDR1 SGHRS and CDR2 YFSETQ. CDR3 length: 14 residues. CDR3 protein: CASSDGDRYYEQYF. The CDR3 region has the DNA TGCGCCAGCAGCGATGGGGACAGATACTACGAGCAGTACTTC.

About this clonotype itself: The CDR3 ends on some other residue instead of the conserved phenylalanine or tryptophan, so this is likely a read error. The rearrangement joins TRBV10-3 to TRBJ1-1; the D is unclear. The V gene's germline CDR1 is ENHRY and CDR2 SYGVKD. The ends were cut back, 1 base at V and 6 bases at J, with 12 bases in the middle. The length of the CDR3 is 14 residues. The CDR3 loop is CAISELGGRAEAFL. The CDR3 DNA is TGTGCCATCAGTGAGTTAGGCGGAAGGGCTGAAGCTTTCCTT.

The chain recombines TRBV2 with TRBJ2-7; D might be TRBD2 (5 bases). CDR1 and CDR2 (germline): SNHLY, FYNNEI. The CDR3 loop spans 11 amino acids. Trimming took off 8 bases at V and 1 base at J, with 6 bases between the two ends. The DNA of the CDR3 is TGTGCCAGCGGGGAGTCCTACGAGCAGTACTTC. Translating gives CASGESYEQYF.

The chain joins TRBV20-1 to TRBJ1-4; 9 nucleotides agree with TRBD1. After removal of 3 bases from V and 8 bases from J, the junction contained 4 bases not matched to a gene. The CDR3 runs 13 residues. Per germline, CDR1 DFQATT and CDR2 SNEGSKA (reference sequence). CDR3 sequence reads: CSARGQGKEKLFF. Written as DNA, the CDR3 is TGCAGTGCTAGGGGACAGGGAAAAGAAAAACTGTTTTTT.

This clonotype is medium-sized in the sample. V and J are TRBV9 and TRBJ1-5, with D perhaps matching TRBD1 (6 bases). V was shortened by 1 base and J by 2 bases, with 19 bases between the two germline ends. Per germline, CDR1 SGDLS and CDR2 YYNGEE. The CDR3 length is 18 residues. The CDR3 is CASSVLNSQGRGNQPQHF. In nucleotides, the CDR3 is TGTGCCAGCAGCGTACTAAATTCTCAGGGGAGAGGCAATCAGCCCCAGCATTTT.

Note on this clonotype: This may come from a read error, since a much larger clone is one base off. The chain employs TRBV4-2 and TRBJ2-5, with D possibly TRBD1 on 6 matching bases. Germline-derived CDR1 and CDR2 are LGHNA and YNFKEQ. The CDR3 runs to 14 residues. V was trimmed by 1 base and J by 3 bases, leaving 9 bases between them. CDR3 DNA sequence: TGTGCCAGCAGCCAAGCACAGGGAGAAGAGACCCAGTACTTC. This codes for CASSQAQGEETQYF.

This clonotype appeared a few times. The rearrangement uses TRBV4-1 and TRBJ2-3, with 7 positions matching TRBD2. Trimming took 4 bases from V and 1 from J; bases not matched to a gene: 5. This CDR3 is 15 amino acids long. Per the germline V gene, CDR1 is MGHRA and CDR2 is YSYEKL. This CDR3 is CASSRAGAGTDTQYF. The CDR3 bases are TGCGCCAGCAGCCGTGCGGGAGCGGGCACAGATACGCAGTATTTT.

This clonotype was seen at least ten times. The chain couples TRBV7-2 to TRBJ1-1; no reliable D call. There are 13 residues in the CDR3. The germline V and J ends were trimmed by 5 bases and 3 bases, with 10 bases remaining between them. CDR1 and CDR2 from the germline V gene are SGHTA and FQGNSA. CDR3 coding DNA: TGTGCCAGCAGCCGAAGGAGCGACACTGAAGCTTTCTTT. It specifies CASSRRSDTEAFF.

This clonotype was seen only a few times. This chain connects TRBV6-5 to TRBJ1-3; D gene uncertain. This CDR3 region has 11 residues. Looked up from germline, CDR1 is MNHEY and CDR2 is SVGAGI. V was trimmed by 10 bases and J by 3 bases, leaving 7 bases between them. The DNA for the CDR3 is TGTGCCACCATACTTGGAAACACCATATATTTT. Translating it yields CATILGNTIYF.

Turning to this clonotype: A much larger clonotype is one base distant, so this may be a read error. No conserved phenylalanine or tryptophan ends this CDR3, so it is likely a read error. J is TRBJ2-5 and V is TRBV4-1; 9 positions match TRBD2. CDR1 is MGHRA and CDR2 is YSYEKL in the germline V gene. CDR3 length: 16 amino acids. V lost 4 bases to trimming and J lost 5 bases; unmatched junction nucleotides: 11. The DNA for the CDR3 is TGCGCCAGCAGCCGACGGAGTAGCGGGAGCGGCGAGACCCAGTACTCC. It specifies CASSRRSSGSGETQYS.

This clonotype has only a few counts. V gene TRBV12-3 or TRBV12-4 combines with J gene TRBJ1-1; a weak D match, TRBD1 (5 bases). The CDR3 runs to 14 residues. V lost 2 bases to trimming and J lost 1 base, with 8 bases between them. For the CDR3, the DNA is TGTGCCAGCAGTTTAAGGGGAAGGAACACTGAAGCTTTCTTT. Its translation: CASSLRGRNTEAFF.

V is TRBV7-9 and J is TRBJ2-1; weak D call: TRBD2 (6 bases). The CDR3 runs 16 residues. CDR1 is SEHNR and CDR2 is FQNEAQ in the germline V gene (reference sequence). V shed 6 bases and J shed 8 bases, with 23 bases lying between them. Here the CDR3 DNA reads TGTGCCAGCAGACCGACAGCTACTAGCAGCTATGATGAGCAGTTCTTC. Its translation: CASRPTATSSYDEQFF.

Within the sample, this clonotype is medium-sized (0.01 to 0.1%). This chain joins TRBV4-1 and TRBJ2-1; 10 bases line up with TRBD2. Per the germline V gene, CDR1 is MGHRA and CDR2 is YSYEKL. CDR3 length equals 17 residues. V was clipped by 1 base and J by 7 bases; unmatched bases: 10. In DNA form, the CDR3 reads TGCGCCAGCAGCCAAGTTGAATCTAGCGGGAGTTATAATGAGCAGTTCTTC. Translation: CASSQVESSGSYNEQFF.

Of note for this clonotype: A much larger clonotype is one base distant, so this may be a read error. The chain carries TRBV7-2 and TRBJ2-1; D is ambiguous. CDR3 length: 13 residues. The germline CDR1 and CDR2 sequences are SGHTA and FQGNSA. DNA for the CDR3: TGTGCCAGCAGCACTAACCTCTACAAGGAGCAGTTCTTC. Translated: CASSTNLYKEQFF.